Each of the 31 T cell receptor beta chains below was sequenced from the same sample in a study of radiation and T cells in renal cell carcinoma. Stated time point: blood 4 weeks post-SBRT, at nephrectomy. Documented treatment: 15 Gy SBRT to primary tumor, nephrectomy 4 weeks later. The method was immunoSEQ multiplex PCR; TCRdb's version includes in-frame clones alone and lacks a portion of them. This repertoire shows roughly 86,000 clones, about 82% found once; its top ten account for 9.4%. Sequenced here: blood, sampled from a patient whose treatment included radiotherapy and nephrectomy. The receptors come from a man aged 45-65 years with renal cell carcinoma.

The chain uses TRBV6-5 and TRBJ1-4; 8 bases map to TRBD1. J was trimmed by 2 bases and V by 6 bases; bases with no gene match: 2. The CDR3 has 14 amino acids. Germline V CDR1 and CDR2: MNHEY, SVGAGI. CDR3: CASSRTGTNEKLFF. The CDR3 DNA reads as TGTGCCAGCAGCCGGACAGGGACTAATGAAAAACTGTTTTTT.

The chain carries TRBV4-1 and TRBJ2-7; 14 bases line up with TRBD2. The CDR3 sequence is 14 residues long. Germline CDR1 reads MGHRA; CDR2 reads YSYEKL. V gave up 4 bases and J gave up 9 bases; unmatched junction bases: 5. DNA for the CDR3: TGCGCCAGCAGCCCTAGGACTAGCGGGGGGTTGCAGTACTTC. Protein product: CASSPRTSGGLQYF.

V and J are TRBV5-1 and TRBJ2-1; possible D gene TRBD1, 6 bases. Trimming pared 1 base from V and 7 bases from J, leaving 12 bases between. Germline lookup yields CDR1 SGHRS and CDR2 YFSETQ. This CDR3 comprises 14 residues. The CDR3 sequence is CASSLTGLSNEQFF. CDR3 nucleotide sequence: TGCGCCAGCAGCTTGACAGGGTTAAGTAATGAGCAGTTCTTC. Together with reference TRBV5-1 and TRBJ2-1, the CDR3 gives the full variable domain: KAGVTQTPRYLIKTRGQQVTLSCSPISGHRSVSWYQQTPGQGLQFLFEYFSETQRNKGNFPGRFSGRQFSNSRSEMNVSTLELGDSALYLCASSLTGLSNEQFFGPGTRLTVL.

The table lists this clone with a count of one. The genes are TRBV27 and TRBJ2-7; maybe TRBD1 (6 bases). The CDR3 consists of 14 residues. The ends were cut back, 7 bases at V and 3 bases at J, with 16 bases in the middle. The V gene's germline CDR1 is MNHEY and CDR2 SMNVEV (reference sequence). The DNA for the CDR3 is TGTGCCAGCACTGATAAAAAAGGGGGCTACGAGCAGTACTTC. Protein product: CASTDKKGGYEQYF.

This clone showed up just once. This chain joins TRBV9 and TRBJ1-4; D unclear. Germline V CDR1 and CDR2: SGDLS, YYNGEE. Trimming took off 3 bases at V and 8 bases at J, with 17 bases between the two ends. The CDR3 consists of 15 residues. In DNA form, the CDR3 reads TGTGCCAGCAGCGAAGACGCCGCCGGGAGGGAAAAACTGTTTTTT. Protein: CASSEDAAGREKLFF.

In this sample, this clone turned up many times. This chain links TRBV6-5 with TRBJ1-5, with 10 bases identical to TRBD1. CDR1 and CDR2 from the germline V gene are MNHEY and SVGAGI. The CDR3 length is 14 residues. After removal of 6 bases from V and 4 bases from J, the junction contained 3 bases not matched to a gene. CDR3 region: CASSSDRGNQPQHF. CDR3 bases: TGTGCCAGCAGCTCGGACAGGGGGAATCAGCCCCAGCATTTT.

The CDR3 nucleotides read TGTGCCAGCAGCGTAGCCACAGGGGGCACTGAAGCTTTCTTT. It encodes CASSVATGGTEAFF. The gene calls are TRBV9 and TRBJ1-1; 8 nucleotides line up with TRBD1. There are 14 residues in the CDR3. Germline assignment: CDR1 SGDLS and CDR2 YYNGEE. The J segment lost 4 bases and the V segment lost 0 bases, leaving 2 bases of the junction unmatched.

The chain uses TRBV7-3 and TRBJ2-2, with 7 nucleotides matching TRBD1. J was trimmed by 4 bases and V by 5 bases; bases with no gene match: 10. This CDR3 has 16 amino acids. The germline CDR1 and CDR2 sequences are SGHTA and FQGTGA. This CDR3 reads CASSPQTGRFTGELFF. CDR3 DNA sequence: TGTGCCAGCAGCCCACAGACAGGGCGTTTCACCGGGGAGCTGTTTTTT.

This clone came up once. The DNA of the CDR3 is TGTGCCAGTAGTATCGGACAGGGGGAAACTGAAGCTTTCTTT. This sequence encodes CASSIGQGETEAFF. This sequence joins TRBV19 and TRBJ1-1, with TRBD1 identical over 10 bases. The CDR3 runs to 14 residues. CDR1 and CDR2 (germline): LNHDA, SQIVND (reference sequence). The ends lost 3 bases at V and 5 bases at J; junction bases unmatched: 3.

The chain employs TRBV6-5 and TRBJ1-2; maybe TRBD1 (5 bases). V shed 4 bases and J shed 8 bases, with 23 bases lying between them. CDR1 and CDR2 (germline): MNHEY, SVGAGI. The CDR3 runs 16 residues. The CDR3 sequence is CASSSGTSAFLVGYTF. The DNA for the CDR3 is TGTGCCAGCAGTTCCGGGACTTCCGCCTTCTTAGTAGGCTACACCTTC.

The J gene is TRBJ2-5, the V gene TRBV5-6; TRBD2 might be the D (5 bases). The CDR3 loop spans 16 amino acids. The germline gives CDR1 SGHDT, CDR2 YYEEEE. V lost 0 bases to trimming and J lost 0 bases, with 12 bases between them. The chain's CDR3 is CASSLVADLYQETQYF. The CDR3 nucleotides read TGTGCCAGCAGCTTGGTCGCGGACTTGTACCAAGAGACCCAGTACTTC.

In DNA, the CDR3 is TGTGCCAGCAGCTTAGGGCGGGATTATAGCACAGATACGCAGTATTTT. Amino acids: CASSLGRDYSTDTQYF. The chain combines TRBV7-3 with TRBJ2-3; TRBD2 might be the D (6 bases). With 2 bases removed from V and 0 bases from J, the gap between germline ends came to 12 bases. Germline lookup yields CDR1 SGHTA and CDR2 FQGTGA. The CDR3 has 16 residues.

The V gene is TRBV18, the J gene TRBJ2-5; TRBD1 might be the D (5 bases). Between the trimmed V and J ends, which lost 4 bases and 5 bases, there was a span of 8 bases. The CDR3 is 12 residues long. Germline loops: CDR1 KGHSH, CDR2 LQKENI. In DNA form, the CDR3 reads TGTGCCAGCTCACAGGGGTTGGAGACCCAGTACTTC. It codes for CASSQGLETQYF. The whole variable domain, remainder taken from reference TRBV18 and TRBJ2-5, is NAGVMQNPRHLVRRRGQEARLRCSPMKGHSHVYWYRQLPEEGLKFMVYLQKENIIDESGMPKERFSAEFPKEGPSILRIQQVVRGDSAAYFCASSQGLETQYFGPGTRLLVL.

The V and J genes are TRBV29-1 and TRBJ1-5, with 8 nucleotides matching TRBD1. Germline V gene sequence: CDR1 SQVTM, CDR2 ANQGSEA. The CDR3 loop spans 13 amino acids. V was pared by 7 bases and J by 4 bases, with 6 bases of the junction left unmatched. The CDR3 sequence: CSAGQGVNQPQHF. The CDR3 DNA reads as TGCAGCGCCGGACAGGGAGTTAATCAGCCCCAGCATTTT.

This sequence joins TRBV5-1 and TRBJ2-2, with D perhaps matching TRBD1 or TRBD2 (6 bases each). Between the trimmed V and J ends, which lost 0 bases and 5 bases, there was a span of 14 bases. The CDR3 totals 16 residues. Germline CDR1 SGHRS, CDR2 YFSETQ. Here the CDR3 DNA reads TGCGCCAGCAGCTTGGATCCGGGGGCGCTGACCGGGGAGCTGTTTTTT. Amino acid sequence: CASSLDPGALTGELFF.

The chain employs TRBV14 and TRBJ1-1; D is uncertain. Germline CDR1 and CDR2: SGHDN and FVKESK. This CDR3 has 15 residues. V gave up 3 bases and J gave up 2 bases, with 13 bases separating them. CDR3 bases: TGTGCCAGCAGCCAGCTAGGACGGACTAACACTGAAGCTTTCTTT. Its translation: CASSQLGRTNTEAFF. The variable domain in full, with the rest retrieved from reference TRBV14 and TRBJ1-1, is EAGVTQFPSHSVIEKGQTVTLRCDPISGHDNLYWYRRVMGKEIKFLLHFVKESKQDESGMPNNRFLAERTGGTYSTLKVQPAELEDSGVYFCASSQLGRTNTEAFFGQGTRLTVV.

The chain employs TRBV7-2 and TRBJ2-5; 13 bases are a match to TRBD2. V shed 4 bases, J shed 3 bases, and the junction held 11 bases outside the gene matches. The CDR3 runs to 18 residues. CDR1 is SGHTA and CDR2 is FQGNSA in the germline V gene. The CDR3 sequence is CASSSSPGTSGIKETQYF. CDR3 nucleotide sequence: TGTGCCAGCAGCTCCTCGCCCGGGACTAGCGGGATTAAAGAGACCCAGTACTTC.

This sequence joins TRBV10-3 and TRBJ1-2; D unresolved. Germline V gene data show CDR1 as ENHRY and CDR2 as SYGVKD. V shed 0 bases and J shed 8 bases, with 19 bases lying between them. The CDR3 consists of 16 residues. The DNA for the CDR3 is TGTGCCATCAGTGAGTCGCTCCGCGAGAGACCTCAAGGCTACACCTTC. Its protein is CAISESLRERPQGYTF.

The genes are TRBV30 and TRBJ1-2; 12 bases are shared with TRBD1. J gave up 8 bases and V 2 bases, and 9 bases lay outside the gene matches. CDR3 size: 15 residues. CDR1 is GTSNPN and CDR2 is SVGIG in the germline V gene (reference sequence). For the CDR3, the DNA is TGTGCCTGGAGTCCTGGGACAGGGGGCGCGTGGGGCTACACCTTC. Translation: CAWSPGTGGAWGYTF.

The V call is TRBV5-1, the J call TRBJ1-1, with 8 bases fitting TRBD1. Per germline, CDR1 SGHRS and CDR2 YFSETQ. The trim removed 7 bases at V and 1 base at J, leaving 3 bases unmatched. The CDR3 extends over 13 amino acids. CDR3 nucleotide sequence: TGCGCCAGCGGGACAGGCCAGAACACTGAAGCTTTCTTT. It codes for CASGTGQNTEAFF.

The genes are TRBV21-1 and TRBJ2-7; the table's D call, TRBD1, was not checked against the DNA. TRBV21-1 is an annotated pseudogene. CDR3 size: 8 residues. DNA of the CDR3: TGTGCCAGCAGCCGGACAGCCTTC. Protein product: CASSRTAF.

CDR3 loop: CASSLETGVSTGELFF. The CDR3 bases are TGTGCCAGCAGCTTAGAAACGGGGGTCAGCACCGGGGAGCTGTTTTTT. V is TRBV7-2 and J is TRBJ2-2; possible D gene TRBD2, 6 bases. Germline assignment: CDR1 SGHTA and CDR2 FQGNSA. This CDR3 has 16 residues. V gave up 1 base and J gave up 4 bases, with 13 bases separating them.

The genes are TRBV14 and TRBJ2-1; possibly TRBD1 for D (6 bases). The length of the CDR3 is 18 residues. With 2 bases removed from V and 0 bases from J, the gap between germline ends came to 17 bases. Germline lookup yields CDR1 SGHDN and CDR2 FVKESK. The CDR3 sequence is CASSQKGVGGYSYNEQFF. The CDR3 nucleotides are TGTGCCAGCAGCCAAAAGGGGGTGGGCGGATACTCCTACAATGAGCAGTTCTTC.

On this clone: The same CDR3 is also encoded by other DNA sequences in this sample. The V and J genes are TRBV30 and TRBJ1-2; D not certain. The CDR3 covers 12 residues. Looked up from germline, CDR1 is GTSNPN and CDR2 is SVGIG (reference sequence). V lost 2 bases and J lost 5, with 9 bases in between. CDR3 sequence (DNA): TGTGCCTGGAGTCCGGACTCTTATGGCTACACCTTC. Protein: CAWSPDSYGYTF.

The rearrangement joins TRBV19 to TRBJ1-1, with D uncertain. Trimming cost V 6 bases and J 3 bases, with 11 bases left between them. Germline V gene sequence: CDR1 LNHDA, CDR2 SQIVND (reference sequence). The CDR3 spans 13 residues. The CDR3 sequence is CASRRRVDTEAFF. As DNA, the CDR3 is TGTGCCAGTAGGCGACGGGTGGACACTGAAGCTTTCTTT.

This clone was counted once. This rearrangement joins TRBV7-2 to TRBJ2-3; 9 bases are a match to TRBD2. There are 15 residues in the CDR3. J was trimmed by 4 bases and V by 5 bases; bases with no gene match: 7. Per germline, CDR1 SGHTA and CDR2 FQGNSA. CDR3 nucleotides: TGTGCCAGCAGCCGGTTAGCGGGAGCCCCAGATACGCAGTATTTT. Translation: CASSRLAGAPDTQYF.

V is TRBV5-1 and J is TRBJ2-5, with no clear D. Germline CDR1 is SGHRS and CDR2 is YFSETQ. The CDR3 is 16 residues long. V shed 4 bases and J shed 4 bases, with 20 bases lying between them. CDR3 in DNA: TGCGCCAGCAGCGGCGGCGACTTGGGTCCTGGAGAGACCCAGTACTTC. Encoded protein: CASSGGDLGPGETQYF.

The V and J genes are TRBV4-2 and TRBJ2-1, with 8 bases lining up with TRBD2. V was pared by 0 bases and J by 2 bases, with 6 bases of the junction left unmatched. Germline-derived CDR1 and CDR2 are LGHNA and YNFKEQ. The CDR3 spans 17 residues. The chain's CDR3 is CASSQESSGFTYNEQFF. DNA for the CDR3: TGTGCCAGCAGCCAAGAATCTAGCGGGTTCACCTACAATGAGCAGTTCTTC.

This clone was found a few times. This sequence joins TRBV19 and TRBJ1-2; D is possibly TRBD1 (5 bases). V was pared by 5 bases and J by 7 bases, with 8 bases between. Germline V gene lookup returns CDR1 LNHDA and CDR2 SQIVND (reference sequence). The CDR3 runs to 11 residues. The CDR3 reads CASSGGGGYTF. The CDR3 DNA sequence: TGTGCCAGTAGTGGTGGGGGTGGCTACACCTTC. The complete variable domain, with remaining parts taken from reference TRBV19 and TRBJ1-2, reads DGGITQSPKYLFRKEGQNVTLSCEQNLNHDAMYWYRQDPGQGLRLIYYSQIVNDFQKGDIAEGYSVSREKKESFPLTVTSAQKNPTAFYLCASSGGGGYTFGSGTRLTVV.

The chain has TRBV2 and TRBJ2-7; 14 nucleotides agree with TRBD2. In germline, CDR1 is SNHLY, CDR2 FYNNEI. V shed 2 bases and J 5 bases; nucleotides not matched to a gene: 14. This CDR3 contains 19 residues. The CDR3 loop is CASSELGSPGLAGVDEQYF. The CDR3 bases are TGTGCCAGCAGTGAATTGGGATCACCGGGACTAGCGGGAGTAGACGAGCAGTACTTC. The entire variable domain, with the rest obtained from reference TRBV2 and TRBJ2-7, is as follows: EPEVTQTPSHQVTQMGQEVILRCVPISNHLYFYWYRQILGQKVEFLVSFYNNEISEKSEIFDDQFSVERPDGSNFTLKIRSTKLEDSAMYFCASSELGSPGLAGVDEQYFGPGTRLTVT.

This chain connects TRBV4-1 to TRBJ1-1; no firm D call. This CDR3 region has 14 residues. The V and J ends lost 1 base and 6 bases respectively, with 12 bases between them. Germline V CDR1 and CDR2: MGHRA, YSYEKL. Written as DNA, the CDR3 is TGCGCCAGCAGCCAAGGTTGGGGTATCGCTGAAGCTTTCTTT. This translates into CASSQGWGIAEAFF.